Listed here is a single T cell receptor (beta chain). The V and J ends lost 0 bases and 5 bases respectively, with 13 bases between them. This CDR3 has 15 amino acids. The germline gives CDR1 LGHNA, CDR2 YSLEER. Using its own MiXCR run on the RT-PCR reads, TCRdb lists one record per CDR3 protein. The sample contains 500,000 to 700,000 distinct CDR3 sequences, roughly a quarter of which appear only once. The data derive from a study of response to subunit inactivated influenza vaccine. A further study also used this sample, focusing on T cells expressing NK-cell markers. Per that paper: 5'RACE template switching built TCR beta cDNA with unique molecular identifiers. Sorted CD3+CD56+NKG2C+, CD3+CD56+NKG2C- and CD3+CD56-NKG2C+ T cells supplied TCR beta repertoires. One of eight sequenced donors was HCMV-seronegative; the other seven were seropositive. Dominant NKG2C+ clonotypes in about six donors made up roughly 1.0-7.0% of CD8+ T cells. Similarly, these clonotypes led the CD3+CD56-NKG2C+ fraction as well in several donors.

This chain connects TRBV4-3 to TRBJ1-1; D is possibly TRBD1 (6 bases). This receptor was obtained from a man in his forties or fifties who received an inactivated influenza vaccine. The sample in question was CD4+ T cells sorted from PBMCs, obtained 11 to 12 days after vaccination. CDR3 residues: CASSQETGFRTEAFF. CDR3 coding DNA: TGCGCCAGCAGCCAAGAAACAGGGTTTAGGACTGAAGCTTTCTTT.